Below, 26 T cell receptor beta chains from the same sample are listed, as sequenced in a study of blood T cell repertoires in COVID-19. The data were produced by immunoSEQ multiplex PCR, yet TCRdb's version contains in-frame clones alone and is incomplete. The sample includes 200,000 to 250,000 clones, about 83% of them seen just once. The sequencing input was peripheral blood. These receptors were obtained from a woman aged 25 to 39 with COVID-19, enrolled during active disease.

V gene TRBV19 combines with J gene TRBJ1-5, with D possibly being TRBD1 (6 bases). The germline V gene has CDR1 LNHDA and CDR2 SQIVND (reference sequence). This CDR3 comprises 16 residues. V dropped 4 bases and J dropped 0 bases, with 13 bases sitting between them. CDR3 in amino acids: CASSTGENYSNQPQHF. The DNA for the CDR3 is TGTGCCAGTAGTACAGGGGAGAACTATAGCAATCAGCCCCAGCATTTT.

The sample holds a few counts of this clone. V gene TRBV11-2 combines with J gene TRBJ2-7; D is perhaps TRBD1 (7 bases). The CDR3 is 14 residues long. V was shortened by 1 base and J by 3 bases, with 10 bases between the two germline ends. CDR1 SGHAT and CDR2 FQNNGV come from the germline V gene. CDR3 residues: CASSLAGGGYEQYF. The DNA of the CDR3 is TGTGCCAGCAGCTTAGCAGGGGGAGGCTACGAGCAGTACTTC.

V gene TRBV6-1 combines with J gene TRBJ2-3; the D gene is possibly TRBD1 (5 bases). Germline CDR1 reads MNHNS; CDR2 reads SASEGT. This CDR3 has 13 residues. V lost 2 bases and J lost 8, with 11 bases in between. The CDR3 protein is CASSELSRGTQYF. CDR3 in DNA: TGTGCCAGCAGTGAACTTAGTAGGGGTACGCAGTATTTT.

The DNA for the CDR3 is TGTGCCAGCAGTGTACAGGGCTCTGGCTATGGCTACACCTTC. Its protein is CASSVQGSGYGYTF. The chain couples TRBV2 to TRBJ1-2, with D tentatively TRBD1 (6 bases). Germline V lookup: CDR1 SNHLY, CDR2 FYNNEI. V lost 4 bases, J lost 4 bases, and 13 bases lay in between. The CDR3 totals 14 residues.

The rearrangement uses TRBV7-2 and TRBJ2-7; 7 bases agree with TRBD1. The trim removed 4 bases at V and 2 bases at J, leaving 14 bases unmatched. CDR3 length equals 17 residues. CDR1 and CDR2 (germline): SGHTA, FQGNSA. Written as DNA, the CDR3 is TGTGCCAGCAGCTCACTTTTGACAGGGTTGCTCCCCTACGAGCAGTACTTC. This codes for CASSSLLTGLLPYEQYF.

The J gene is TRBJ2-7, the V gene TRBV25-1, with D tentatively TRBD2 (6 bases). Germline CDR1 is MGHDK and CDR2 is SYGVNS. V was trimmed by 6 bases and J by 5 bases, leaving 14 bases between them. The CDR3 has 13 residues. DNA of the CDR3: TGTGCCAGCAGAGGCGGGACGGGGAACGAGCAGTACTTC. Its translation: CASRGGTGNEQYF.

V gene TRBV19 combines with J gene TRBJ2-1; 8 bases agree with TRBD1. V lost 6 bases, J lost 2 bases, and 6 bases stayed unmatched. Germline CDR1 LNHDA, CDR2 SQIVND (reference sequence). This CDR3 is 15 amino acids long. The CDR3 bases are TGTGCCAGTAGGATCAGGGGGCCTCCCTACAATGAGCAGTTCTTC. Protein product: CASRIRGPPYNEQFF.

This rearrangement joins TRBV7-9 to TRBJ1-1; D call uncertain. Germline assignment: CDR1 SEHNR and CDR2 FQNEAQ (reference sequence). With 4 bases removed from V and 11 bases from J, the gap between germline ends came to 14 bases. The CDR3 has 12 amino acids. The CDR3 is CASSSGRVQAFF. Written as DNA, the CDR3 is TGTGCCAGCAGCTCCGGGAGGGTTCAGGCTTTCTTT.

The V and J genes are TRBV7-9 and TRBJ2-7, with 9 bases lining up with TRBD1. Germline values: CDR1 SEHNR, CDR2 FQNEAQ (reference sequence). J gave up 2 bases and V 9 bases, and 8 bases lay outside the gene matches. This CDR3 is 14 amino acids long. CDR3 sequence: CASTPGQGPYEQYF. CDR3 bases: TGTGCCAGTACGCCGGGACAGGGACCCTACGAGCAGTACTTC.

Here the CDR3 reads CASAGQSSYEQYF. Here the CDR3 DNA reads TGTGCCAGTGCAGGACAATCCTCCTACGAGCAGTACTTC. The gene calls are TRBV7-2 and TRBJ2-7, with a tentative D call TRBD1 (5 bases). This CDR3 is 13 amino acids long. Trimming pared 9 bases from V and 0 bases from J, leaving 12 bases between. CDR1 and CDR2 from the germline V gene are SGHTA and FQGNSA.

This chain connects TRBV21-1 to TRBJ1-6; TRBD1 is the table's D call and was not checked against the DNA. TRBV21-1 is reported as a pseudogene. The CDR3 length is 19 residues. The CDR3 reads CASSKEGQISSSYNSPLHF. CDR3 in DNA: TGTGCCAGCAGCAAAGAGGGACAGATTTCTAGCTCCTATAATTCACCCCTCCACTTT.

The table lists this clone with a count of one. V and J are TRBV5-1 and TRBJ1-2, with D uncertain. The V end lost 3 bases, the J end lost 5 bases, and 14 bases lay between the germline ends. The CDR3 runs 14 residues. Germline V gene data show CDR1 as SGHRS and CDR2 as YFSETQ. The CDR3 DNA reads as TGCGCCAGCAGCTCAGAACGCGGAGAGTATGGCTACACCTTC. This gives the protein CASSSERGEYGYTF.

For the CDR3, the DNA is TGTGCCAGCAGCCTCCTGGCGGGGGGGTCTACAGATACGCAGTATTTT. This translates into CASSLLAGGSTDTQYF. This chain connects TRBV7-2 to TRBJ2-3, with 9 bases that match TRBD2. CDR3 length: 16 amino acids. Germline V gene sequence: CDR1 SGHTA, CDR2 FQGNSA. J gave up 3 bases and V 5 bases, and 9 bases lay outside the gene matches. The full variable domain, completed using reference TRBV7-2 and TRBJ2-3, is GAGVSQSPSNKVTEKGKDVELRCDPISGHTALYWYRQSLGQGLEFLIYFQGNSAPDKSGLPSDRFSAERTGGSVSTLTIQRTQQEDSAVYLCASSLLAGGSTDTQYFGPGTRLTVL.

The rearrangement links TRBV20-1 to TRBJ1-2; TRBD1 matches 7 bases. There are 10 residues in the CDR3. The V segment lost 8 bases and the J segment 6 bases; nucleotides outside the gene matches: 3. Germline V CDR1 and CDR2: DFQATT, SNEGSKA (reference sequence). CDR3 sequence (DNA): TGCAGTAACGACAGGGATGGCTACACCTTC. It specifies CSNDRDGYTF.

The chain is built from TRBV7-7 and TRBJ2-3; 14 bases are shared with TRBD2. The CDR3 extends over 17 amino acids. Germline-derived CDR1 and CDR2 are SSHAT and FNYEAQ (reference sequence). V lost 5 bases to trimming and J lost 2 bases; unmatched junction nucleotides: 6. The CDR3 region has the DNA TGTGCCAGCAGCCGGACTAGCGGGAGGACCCACACAGATACGCAGTATTTT. It translates to CASSRTSGRTHTDTQYF.

The chain recombines TRBV7-2 with TRBJ1-1, with a tentative D call TRBD1 (5 bases). Trimming shortened V by 5 bases and J by 3 bases, and 10 bases separated the two germline ends. From germline, CDR1 is SGHTA and CDR2 FQGNSA. There are 13 residues in the CDR3. CDR3 amino acids: CASSQRDYTEAFF. The DNA for the CDR3 is TGTGCCAGCAGCCAACGGGACTACACTGAAGCTTTCTTT. The full variable domain, with the rest looked up from reference TRBV7-2 and TRBJ1-1, is GAGVSQSPSNKVTEKGKDVELRCDPISGHTALYWYRQSLGQGLEFLIYFQGNSAPDKSGLPSDRFSAERTGGSVSTLTIQRTQQEDSAVYLCASSQRDYTEAFFGQGTRLTVV.

The J gene is TRBJ2-3, the V gene TRBV14; D is unclear. V lost 4 bases to trimming and J lost 2 bases, with 10 bases between them. The CDR3 runs 14 residues. From germline, CDR1 is SGHDN and CDR2 FVKESK. The CDR3 here is CASSLLSPTDTQYF. The CDR3 DNA reads TGTGCCAGCAGCCTTCTCTCCCCCACAGATACGCAGTATTTT.

This clone has more than one count but fewer than ten. The rearrangement joins TRBV11-3 to TRBJ2-1, with 7 positions matching TRBD1. CDR1 SGHNT and CDR2 YENEEA come from the germline V gene. This CDR3 region has 13 residues. V dropped 5 bases and J dropped 5; count of bases not matched to a gene: 3. CDR3 region: CASSATGDNEQFF. For the CDR3, the DNA is TGTGCCAGCAGCGCCACAGGGGACAATGAGCAGTTCTTC.

V is TRBV27 and J is TRBJ2-2; TRBD2 matches at 10 bases. This CDR3 is 19 amino acids long. The ends lost 1 base at V and 0 bases at J; junction bases unmatched: 8. CDR1 and CDR2 from the germline V gene are MNHEY and SMNVEV (reference sequence). The CDR3 DNA sequence: TGTGCCAGCAGTTTATACCTCACTAGCGGGGCTTCGAACACCGGGGAGCTGTTTTTT. Its translation: CASSLYLTSGASNTGELFF.

V and J are TRBV18 and TRBJ2-5, with 8 bases aligning to TRBD1. The V gene's germline CDR1 is KGHSH and CDR2 LQKENI. The V and J ends lost 4 bases and 7 bases, in that order; junction bases with no gene match: 8. CDR3 length equals 14 residues. CDR3 in amino acids: CASSQDRAWVTQYF. CDR3 nucleotides: TGTGCCAGCTCACAGGACAGGGCGTGGGTGACCCAGTACTTC. The full variable domain, with the rest looked up from reference TRBV18 and TRBJ2-5, is NAGVMQNPRHLVRRRGQEARLRCSPMKGHSHVYWYRQLPEEGLKFMVYLQKENIIDESGMPKERFSAEFPKEGPSILRIQQVVRGDSAAYFCASSQDRAWVTQYFGPGTRLLVL.

The DNA of the CDR3 is TGTGCCAGCAGAGCGGGGGGGCCCTTTGAGACCCAGTACTTC. This codes for CASRAGGPFETQYF. The V gene is TRBV28, the J gene TRBJ2-5; 10 positions match TRBD2. After removal of 6 bases from V and 5 bases from J, the junction contained 6 bases not matched to a gene. Germline V gene data show CDR1 as MDHEN and CDR2 as SYDVKM. CDR3 length: 14 amino acids. Full variable domain (outside the CDR3, taken from reference TRBV28 and TRBJ2-5): DVKVTQSSRYLVKRTGEKVFLECVQDMDHENMFWYRQDPGLGLRLIYFSYDVKMKEKGDIPEGYSVSREKKERFSLILESASTNQTSMYLCASRAGGPFETQYFGPGTRLLVL.

The gene calls are TRBV5-1 and TRBJ2-7; a weak D match, TRBD1 (6 bases). Looked up from germline, CDR1 is SGHRS and CDR2 is YFSETQ. V was shortened by 3 bases and J by 0 bases, with 10 bases between the two germline ends. The CDR3 totals 14 residues. CDR3 sequence: CASSSGHSSYEQYF. The CDR3 DNA follows: TGCGCCAGCAGCTCGGGACATTCCTCCTACGAGCAGTACTTC.

The rearrangement links TRBV28 to TRBJ1-3; D uncertain. The CDR3 is 15 residues long. The V gene lost 0 bases and the J gene lost 0 bases, with 6 bases spanning the gap. Germline V gene lookup returns CDR1 MDHEN and CDR2 SYDVKM. CDR3 amino acids: CASSLWGFSGNTIYF. The CDR3 DNA sequence: TGTGCCAGCAGTTTATGGGGCTTCTCTGGAAACACCATATATTTT.

The chain couples TRBV10-3 to TRBJ1-6; a possible D gene is TRBD1 (5 bases). The CDR3 totals 14 residues. Germline V gene sequence: CDR1 ENHRY, CDR2 SYGVKD. V lost 7 bases and J 6 bases, leaving 13 bases between the germline ends. The CDR3 sequence: CAINAGGTNSPLHF. The DNA of the CDR3 is TGTGCCATCAATGCGGGGGGTACTAATTCACCCCTCCACTTT.

The rearrangement uses TRBV7-2 and TRBJ2-5; TRBD1 matches at 9 bases. The CDR3 contains 14 residues. V lost 5 bases, J lost 4 bases, and 5 bases stayed unmatched. Germline V lookup: CDR1 SGHTA, CDR2 FQGNSA. CDR3: CASSPQGARETQYF. DNA for the CDR3: TGTGCCAGCAGCCCACAGGGGGCAAGAGAGACCCAGTACTTC.

The chain couples TRBV6-5 to TRBJ1-2; perhaps TRBD1 as D (6 bases). From germline, CDR1 is MNHEY and CDR2 SVGAGI. This CDR3 has 15 residues. V gave up 4 bases and J gave up 4 bases, with 16 bases separating them. This chain's CDR3 is CASSFTGTKTYGYTF. In DNA, the CDR3 is TGTGCCAGCAGTTTCACCGGGACAAAGACCTATGGCTACACCTTC.